The 18 T cell receptor beta chains presented below share a single source sample, sequenced in a study of blood T cell repertoires in COVID-19. Only in-frame clones appear in the TCRdb table, and some are missing; sequencing was by immunoSEQ multiplex PCR. This sample has roughly 99,000 clones, with 90% to 95% found just once. Specimen: peripheral blood. These receptors all come from a woman aged 25 to 39 with acute or convalescent COVID-19.

The DNA for the CDR3 is TGTGCCAGCAGTTTGGGGGGGAGGATCTACAATGAGCAGTTCTTC. Its translation is CASSLGGRIYNEQFF. The chain combines TRBV28 with TRBJ2-1; 7 bases are a match to TRBD2. Germline assignment: CDR1 MDHEN and CDR2 SYDVKM. CDR3 length: 15 amino acids. Unmatched junction bases numbered 5, after V lost 3 bases and J lost 3 bases.

The chain recombines TRBV7-6 with TRBJ1-5, with 10 positions matching TRBD1. V shed 4 bases and J 6 bases; nucleotides not matched to a gene: 6. Germline assignment: CDR1 SGHVS and CDR2 FNYEAQ. This CDR3 has 15 amino acids. CDR3 coding DNA: TGTGCCAGCAGCTCGGACAGGGGGGTTGGTCAGCCCCAGCATTTT. Translation gives CASSSDRGVGQPQHF.

The chain employs TRBV4-1 and TRBJ1-5; unclear D gene. The ends were cut back, 5 bases at V and 3 bases at J, with 11 bases in the middle. The CDR3 has 14 residues. From germline, CDR1 is MGHRA and CDR2 YSYEKL. The chain's CDR3 is CASSRESPNQPQHF. The CDR3 coding sequence is TGCGCCAGCAGCAGAGAAAGCCCCAATCAGCCCCAGCATTTT.

The chain recombines TRBV7-3 with TRBJ1-2, with D perhaps TRBD1 (5 bases). The ends were cut back, 4 bases at V and 4 bases at J, with 19 bases in the middle. CDR1 and CDR2 (germline): SGHTA, FQGTGA. The CDR3 is 16 amino acids. CDR3 bases: TGTGCCAGCAGCTCGGGGGACGGGGGAGCGGGCTATGGCTACACCTTC. It is translated as CASSSGDGGAGYGYTF.

V is TRBV6-2 or TRBV6-3 and J is TRBJ1-1; TRBD1 is a possible D gene (6 bases). Deletions cut 4 bases from V and 8 bases from J, with 11 bases between. CDR3 size: 12 residues. Germline CDR1 is MNHEY and CDR2 is SVGEGT. The CDR3 region is CASSLWGREAFF. The CDR3 nucleotides read TGTGCCAGCAGTTTGTGGGGGCGAGAAGCTTTCTTT.

The rearrangement uses TRBV11-2 and TRBJ1-2; tentatively, D is TRBD1 (5 bases). Trimming removed 0 bases at V and 1 base at J, with 9 bases between. Germline values: CDR1 SGHAT, CDR2 FQNNGV. The CDR3 has 15 residues. DNA of the CDR3: TGTGCCAGCAGCTTAGAACCGGGGGGTAACTATGGCTACACCTTC. Protein: CASSLEPGGNYGYTF.

V is TRBV11-2 and J is TRBJ1-1; the D gene is possibly TRBD1 (6 bases). V was pared by 0 bases and J by 6 bases, with 14 bases between. CDR1 SGHAT and CDR2 FQNNGV come from the germline V gene. This CDR3 spans 15 amino acids. The CDR3 loop is CASSLDRGQFAEAFF. DNA for the CDR3: TGTGCCAGCAGCTTAGATAGGGGACAATTCGCTGAAGCTTTCTTT.

Concerning this clone: Different DNA sequences within this sample yield the same CDR3. The rearrangement uses TRBV15 and TRBJ1-2; tentatively, D is TRBD1 (5 bases). Looked up from germline, CDR1 is LNHNV and CDR2 is YYDKDF (reference sequence). This CDR3 has 13 residues. Trimming cost V 0 bases and J 6 bases, with 8 bases left between them. The CDR3 bases are TGTGCCACCAGCAGAGAGGAAGGGGATGGCTACACCTTC. Its protein is CATSREEGDGYTF.

The chain carries TRBV4-1 and TRBJ1-1; D uncertain. CDR1 MGHRA and CDR2 YSYEKL come from the germline V gene. Deletions cut 2 bases from V and 7 bases from J, with 11 bases between. The CDR3 contains 13 residues. Written as DNA, the CDR3 is TGCGCCAGCAGCCAAAGCCTGACAAGTGAAGCTTTCTTT. It specifies CASSQSLTSEAFF.

This chain links TRBV9 with TRBJ1-1, with a tentative D call TRBD1 (6 bases). The germline gives CDR1 SGDLS, CDR2 YYNGEE. V was shortened by 5 bases and J by 4 bases, with 15 bases between the two germline ends. The CDR3 sequence is 14 residues long. CDR3: CASSRTGQPTEAFF. The DNA of the CDR3 is TGTGCCAGCAGTAGAACTGGACAGCCCACTGAAGCTTTCTTT.

The V call is TRBV4-1, the J call TRBJ1-2; 7 nucleotides align to TRBD1. The germline gives CDR1 MGHRA, CDR2 YSYEKL. This CDR3 is built from 16 residues. Trimming took 1 base from V and 8 from J; bases not matched to a gene: 13. CDR3 sequence: CASSQVQQGIYLGYTF. The DNA for the CDR3 is TGCGCCAGCAGCCAAGTCCAACAGGGGATTTATTTGGGCTACACCTTC.

In nucleotides, the CDR3 is TGTGCCAGCAGTTTTAATCCGGACAGGTACGAGCAGTACTTC. Translating it yields CASSFNPDRYEQYF. This chain joins TRBV28 and TRBJ2-7, with 7 nucleotides matching TRBD1. The V gene's germline CDR1 is MDHEN and CDR2 SYDVKM. V shed 3 bases and J 4 bases; nucleotides not matched to a gene: 6. This CDR3 is 14 amino acids long.

V gene TRBV7-2 combines with J gene TRBJ2-4; perhaps TRBD1 as D (5 bases). Germline lookup yields CDR1 SGHTA and CDR2 FQGNSA. Trimming left V 4 bases short and J 2 bases short, with 15 bases between. The CDR3 is made up of 16 amino acids. Here the CDR3 reads CASSSDSVETKNIQYF. The CDR3 DNA reads as TGTGCCAGCAGCTCCGACAGTGTCGAAACCAAAAACATTCAGTACTTC.

This clone was seen only once. The CDR3 reads CASSFDRRQETQYF. The CDR3 DNA reads TGTGCCAGCAGCTTTGACAGGCGTCAAGAGACCCAGTACTTC. The chain links TRBV7-6 to TRBJ2-5; D possibly corresponds to TRBD1 (6 bases). V lost 3 bases and J 2 bases, leaving 10 bases between the germline ends. The CDR3 sequence is 14 residues long. CDR1 and CDR2 (germline): SGHVS, FNYEAQ. Complete variable domain (other parts from reference TRBV7-6 and TRBJ2-5): GAGVSQSPRYKVTKRGQDVALRCDPISGHVSLYWYRQALGQGPEFLTYFNYEAQQDKSGLPNDRFSAERPEGSISTLTIQRTEQRDSAMYRCASSFDRRQETQYFGPGTRLLVL.

V and J are TRBV30 and TRBJ1-2, with 7 bases aligning to TRBD1. The length of the CDR3 is 14 residues. J was trimmed by 1 base and V by 1 base; bases with no gene match: 3. Germline assignment: CDR1 GTSNPN and CDR2 SVGIG (reference sequence). CDR3 region: CAWSARGLNYGYTF. CDR3 nucleotides: TGTGCCTGGAGTGCTAGGGGGCTTAACTATGGCTACACCTTC. Looking up the rest from reference TRBV30 and TRBJ1-2 gives the full variable domain: SQTIHQWPATLVQPVGSPLSLECTVEGTSNPNLYWYRQAAGRGLQLLFYSVGIGQISSEVPQNLSASRPQDRQFILSSKKLLLSDSGFYLCAWSARGLNYGYTFGSGTRLTVV.

V usage is TRBV2 and J usage is TRBJ1-5, with 7 bases identical to TRBD1. This CDR3 has 15 amino acids. Losses at the gene ends were 4 bases for V and 7 bases for J; bases not matched to a gene: 10. Germline values: CDR1 SNHLY, CDR2 FYNNEI. The CDR3 reads CASSANRGVGQPQHF. DNA for the CDR3: TGTGCCAGCAGTGCTAACAGGGGAGTAGGGCAGCCCCAGCATTTT.

J is TRBJ1-5 and V is TRBV29-1; TRBD1 aligns across 10 bases. Germline loops: CDR1 SQVTM, CDR2 ANQGSEA. V lost 5 bases to trimming and J lost 7 bases; unmatched junction nucleotides: 5. The CDR3 spans 13 residues. CDR3 nucleotide sequence: TGCAGCGTTCGACAGGGGGCTGAACAGCCCCAGCATTTT. It is translated as CSVRQGAEQPQHF.

The V and J genes are TRBV19 and TRBJ2-1, with D perhaps TRBD1 (6 bases). Trimming left V 3 bases short and J 4 bases short, with 13 bases between. The germline V gene encodes CDR1 LNHDA and CDR2 SQIVND (reference sequence). The CDR3 is 15 amino acids. The CDR3 region has the DNA TGTGCCAGTAGTATCCACAGGGTTAGTTACAATGAGCAGTTCTTC. Encoded protein: CASSIHRVSYNEQFF.